This T cell receptor beta chain stems from a study of T-cell memory formation after mild COVID-19. Study information: TCR clusters mostly belonged to single donors. Study-level points and caveats: Among clones contracting day 15 to 85, CD4/CD8 was balanced, whereas later expanders leaned CD4+. Pre-infection memory showed some responding clones, and this suggested that cross-reactive memory joined.

V lost 5 bases, J lost 7 bases, and 9 bases lay in between. Germline values: CDR1 MNHEY, CDR2 SVGAGI. This CDR3 is built from 11 residues. The table lists this clonotype with many counts. Its matching antigen is unknown. Each CDR3 protein gets one entry after TCRdb re-called the 5' RACE reads with MiXCR. Of 250,000 to 300,000 distinct CDR3 sequences in the sample, around 8% are singletons; the top ten hold under 25%. This rearrangement joins TRBV6-5 to TRBJ2-7; a possible D gene is TRBD1 (5 bases). The TCR originated in a man younger than 35 who had mild COVID-19 (a few samples of this study predate the infection). Cell type and time point are not known. Sequenced sample: PBMCs or a T cell subset sorted from them (not recorded which). The CDR3: CASSRGQEQYF. CDR3 bases: TGTGCCAGCAGTAGAGGACAAGAGCAGTACTTC.